Presented here are 11 T cell receptor beta chains from one specimen sequenced in a study of T cells in Graves' hyperthyroidism and ophthalmopathy. Amplification of TCR beta CDR3 regions was performed using RNA transcripts as template. The HTBI set primed first-round TCR CDR3 RT-PCR. TCRdb reprocessed the multiplex PCR reads with MiXCR, giving one entry per CDR3 protein. The sample lists roughly 660,000 distinct CDR3 sequences, around a sixth occurring once. Sequencing used blood. Source of these receptors: a man aged 50 to 59 with Graves' hyperthyroidism.

This clonotype has a count of ten or more. This rearrangement joins TRBV2 to TRBJ2-1; D gene ambiguous. V lost 8 bases to trimming and J lost 5 bases, with 10 bases between them. Per germline, CDR1 SNHLY and CDR2 FYNNEI. The CDR3 is 12 amino acids. The CDR3 spells CASSSENNEQFF. The CDR3, as DNA: TGTGCCAGCTCATCGGAAAACAATGAGCAGTTCTTC.

In its sample, this clonotype was seen many times. The rearrangement joins TRBV12-3 or TRBV12-4 to TRBJ2-5, with 8 bases identical to TRBD1. CDR3 length: 16 amino acids. J gave up 5 bases and V 6 bases, and 14 bases lay outside the gene matches. The CDR3 is CASSSTTGTGPETQYF. The CDR3 region has the DNA TGTGCCAGCAGCTCCACCACCGGGACAGGACCCGAGACCCAGTACTTC.

This rearrangement joins TRBV3-1 to TRBJ2-7, with TRBD2 matching over 7 bases. Looked up from germline, CDR1 is LGHDT and CDR2 is YNNKEL (reference sequence). V gave up 3 bases and J gave up 6 bases; unmatched junction bases: 5. The CDR3 sequence is 13 residues long. CDR3 nucleotide sequence: TGTGCCAGCAGCCATGGCGGGAGTGGCGAGCAGTACTTC. Its translation: CASSHGGSGEQYF.

In its sample, this clonotype was seen many times. The rearrangement joins TRBV7-9 to TRBJ1-1, with D unclear. This CDR3 comprises 13 residues. Germline lookup yields CDR1 SEHNR and CDR2 FQNEAQ (reference sequence). The ends were cut back, 5 bases at V and 3 bases at J, with 10 bases in the middle. This chain's CDR3 is CASSRSADTEAFF. CDR3 bases: TGTGCCAGCAGCCGATCGGCGGACACTGAAGCTTTCTTT.

This clonotype was seen ten or more times. V and J are TRBV10-3 and TRBJ2-7; the D gene is possibly TRBD2 (7 bases). V was trimmed by 8 bases and J by 1 base, leaving 15 bases between them. The CDR3 is made up of 14 amino acids. CDR1 is ENHRY, CDR2 SYGVKD, per germline. CDR3 protein: CAIGGRERSYEQYF. DNA for the CDR3: TGTGCCATCGGGGGGCGGGAGAGGTCCTACGAGCAGTACTTC.

The V gene is TRBV20-1, the J gene TRBJ1-5; D uncertain. Trimming removed 6 bases from V and 4 bases from J, with 7 bases in between. The CDR3 length is 11 residues. The V gene's germline CDR1 is DFQATT and CDR2 SNEGSKA (reference sequence). The CDR3 DNA follows: TGCAGTGCCCTAGGTAATCAGCCCCAGCATTTT. Its protein is CSALGNQPQHF.

There are many counts of this clonotype. The chain uses TRBV6-1 and TRBJ2-7; weak D call: TRBD2 (6 bases). This CDR3 region has 12 residues. V lost 9 bases to trimming and J lost 2 bases, with 11 bases between them. The germline V gene encodes CDR1 MNHNS and CDR2 SASEGT. The CDR3 nucleotides are TGTGCCAGTAACGCGGGGACCTACGAGCAGTACTTC. Its protein is CASNAGTYEQYF.

The rearrangement uses TRBV7-9 and TRBJ2-3; 7 nucleotides match TRBD1. CDR3 size: 14 residues. The germline V gene has CDR1 SEHNR and CDR2 FQNEAQ (reference sequence). The V and J ends lost 1 base and 6 bases, in that order; junction bases with no gene match: 4. CDR3 in amino acids: CASSLVQGVDTQYF. The CDR3, as DNA: TGTGCCAGCAGCTTAGTCCAGGGGGTGGATACGCAGTATTTT.

This clonotype was recorded many times. V and J are TRBV27 and TRBJ2-7, with D perhaps TRBD1 (5 bases). The CDR3 sequence is 14 residues long. Trimming took 8 bases from V and 0 from J, leaving 14 bases between them. CDR1 is MNHEY and CDR2 is SMNVEV in the germline V gene (reference sequence). Here the CDR3 DNA reads TGTGCCAGCGCCCCAGGGCCGAGCTCCTACGAGCAGTACTTC. This translates into CASAPGPSSYEQYF.

This clonotype has ten or more counts. The rearrangement joins TRBV27 to TRBJ2-1; 11 nucleotides agree with TRBD2. V was pared by 2 bases and J by 4 bases, with 4 bases of the junction left unmatched. CDR1 is MNHEY, CDR2 SMNVEV, per germline (reference sequence). The CDR3 length is 16 residues. The CDR3 DNA sequence: TGTGCCAGCAGTTTACAACTAGCGGGAGCATACAATGAGCAGTTCTTC. Encoded protein: CASSLQLAGAYNEQFF.

The J gene is TRBJ1-4, the V gene TRBV24-1; perhaps TRBD1 as D (6 bases). CDR3 length equals 14 residues. Germline assignment: CDR1 KGHDR and CDR2 SFDVKD. Trimming removed 6 bases from V and 3 bases from J, with 10 bases in between. The CDR3 coding sequence is TGTGCCACCAGTCCGACAGGACCTAATGAAAAACTGTTTTTT. This translates into CATSPTGPNEKLFF.